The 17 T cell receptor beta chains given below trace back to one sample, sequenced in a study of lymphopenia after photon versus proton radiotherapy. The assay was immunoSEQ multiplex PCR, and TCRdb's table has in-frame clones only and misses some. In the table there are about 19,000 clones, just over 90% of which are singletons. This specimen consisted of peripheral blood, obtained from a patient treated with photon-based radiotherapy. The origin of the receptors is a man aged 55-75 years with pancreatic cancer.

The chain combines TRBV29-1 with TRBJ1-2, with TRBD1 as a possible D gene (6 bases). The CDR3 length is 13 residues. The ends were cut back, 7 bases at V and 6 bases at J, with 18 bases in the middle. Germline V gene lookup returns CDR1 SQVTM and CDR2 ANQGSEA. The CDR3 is CSAADRTPNGYTF. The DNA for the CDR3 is TGCAGCGCCGCTGACAGGACCCCTAATGGCTACACCTTC.

This CDR3 is CASSLELGEETEAFF. The CDR3 DNA reads as TGTGCCAGCAGCTTAGAACTCGGGGAGGAGACTGAAGCTTTCTTT. The chain carries TRBV7-9 and TRBJ1-1; D is unresolved. CDR3 length: 15 residues. Germline CDR1 reads SEHNR; CDR2 reads FQNEAQ (reference sequence). Trimming removed 1 base at V and 5 bases at J, with 14 bases between.

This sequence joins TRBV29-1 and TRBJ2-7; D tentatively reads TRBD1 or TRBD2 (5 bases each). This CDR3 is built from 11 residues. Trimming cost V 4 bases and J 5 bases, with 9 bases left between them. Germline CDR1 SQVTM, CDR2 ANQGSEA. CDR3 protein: CSVGGYDEQYF. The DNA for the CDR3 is TGCAGCGTTGGGGGGTACGACGAGCAGTACTTC.

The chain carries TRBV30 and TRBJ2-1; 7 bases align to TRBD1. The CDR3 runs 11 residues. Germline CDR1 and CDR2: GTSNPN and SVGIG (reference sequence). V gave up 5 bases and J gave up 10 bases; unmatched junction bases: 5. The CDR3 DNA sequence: TGTGCCTGGGGTACAGGGGTCGAGCAGTTCTTC. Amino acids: CAWGTGVEQFF.

The CDR3 sequence: CASSQAGGGTGELFF. The CDR3, as DNA: TGCGCCAGCAGCCAAGCGGGGGGCGGCACCGGGGAGCTGTTTTTT. The chain couples TRBV4-3 to TRBJ2-2; D possibly corresponds to TRBD2 (7 bases). V gave up 1 base and J gave up 4 bases, with 10 bases separating them. Germline loops: CDR1 LGHNA, CDR2 YSLEER. This CDR3 is built from 15 residues.

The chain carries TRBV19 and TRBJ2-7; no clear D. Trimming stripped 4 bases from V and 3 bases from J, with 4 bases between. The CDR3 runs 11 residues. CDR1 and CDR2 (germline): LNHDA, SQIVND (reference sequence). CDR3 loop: CASSTVYEQYF. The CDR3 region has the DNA TGTGCCAGTAGTACCGTCTACGAGCAGTACTTC.

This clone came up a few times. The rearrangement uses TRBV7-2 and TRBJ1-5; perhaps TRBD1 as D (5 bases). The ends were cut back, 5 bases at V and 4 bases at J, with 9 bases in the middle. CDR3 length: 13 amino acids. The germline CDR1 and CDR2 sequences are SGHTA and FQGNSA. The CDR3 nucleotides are TGTGCCAGCAGCCATGGGGGGAATCAGCCCCAGCATTTT. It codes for CASSHGGNQPQHF.

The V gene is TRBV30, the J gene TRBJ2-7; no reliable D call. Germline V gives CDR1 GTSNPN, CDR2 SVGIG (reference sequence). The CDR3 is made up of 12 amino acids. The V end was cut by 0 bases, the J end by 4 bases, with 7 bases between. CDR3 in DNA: TGTGCCTGGAGTGTCTACGTTTACGAGCAGTACTTC. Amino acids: CAWSVYVYEQYF. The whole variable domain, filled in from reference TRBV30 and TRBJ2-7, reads SQTIHQWPATLVQPVGSPLSLECTVEGTSNPNLYWYRQAAGRGLQLLFYSVGIGQISSEVPQNLSASRPQDRQFILSSKKLLLSDSGFYLCAWSVYVYEQYFGPGTRLTVT.

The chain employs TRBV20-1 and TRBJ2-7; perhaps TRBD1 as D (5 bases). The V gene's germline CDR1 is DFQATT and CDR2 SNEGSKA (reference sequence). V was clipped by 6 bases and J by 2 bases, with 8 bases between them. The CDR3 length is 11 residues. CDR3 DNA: TGCAGTGCGGGGCTAACCTACGAGCAGTACTTC. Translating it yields CSAGLTYEQYF.

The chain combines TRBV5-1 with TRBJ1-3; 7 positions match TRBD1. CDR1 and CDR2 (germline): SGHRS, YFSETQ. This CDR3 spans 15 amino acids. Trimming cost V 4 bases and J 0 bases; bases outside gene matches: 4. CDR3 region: CASSPDRASGNTIYF. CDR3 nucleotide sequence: TGCGCCAGCAGCCCCGACAGGGCCTCTGGAAACACCATATATTTT.

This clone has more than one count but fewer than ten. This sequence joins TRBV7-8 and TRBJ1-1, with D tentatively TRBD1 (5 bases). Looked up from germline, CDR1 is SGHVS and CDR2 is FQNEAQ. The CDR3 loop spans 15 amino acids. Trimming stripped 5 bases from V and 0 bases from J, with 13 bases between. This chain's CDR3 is CASSPIREMNTEAFF. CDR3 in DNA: TGTGCCAGCAGCCCGATCAGGGAGATGAACACTGAAGCTTTCTTT.

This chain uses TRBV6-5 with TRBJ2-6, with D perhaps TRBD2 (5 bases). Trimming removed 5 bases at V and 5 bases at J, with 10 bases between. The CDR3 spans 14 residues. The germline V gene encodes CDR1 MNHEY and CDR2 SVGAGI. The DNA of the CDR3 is TGTGCCAGCAGTGGGGAGTCTCGGGCCAACGTCCTGACTTTC. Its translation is CASSGESRANVLTF.

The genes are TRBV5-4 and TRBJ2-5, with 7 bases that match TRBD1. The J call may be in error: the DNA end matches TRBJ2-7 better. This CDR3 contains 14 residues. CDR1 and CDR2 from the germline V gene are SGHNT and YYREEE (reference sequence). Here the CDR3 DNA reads TGTGCCAGCAGCGGGGGACAGTCTGCCCTCGAGCAGTACTTC. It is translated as CASSGGQSALEQYF.

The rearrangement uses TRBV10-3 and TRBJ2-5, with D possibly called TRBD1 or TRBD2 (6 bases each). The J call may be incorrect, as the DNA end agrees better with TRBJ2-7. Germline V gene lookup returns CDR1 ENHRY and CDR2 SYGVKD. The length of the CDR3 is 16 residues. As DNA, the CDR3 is TGTGCCATCAGTGGGGGAGGACAGTCCCGTCCCTACGAGCAGTACTTC. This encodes CAISGGGQSRPYEQYF.

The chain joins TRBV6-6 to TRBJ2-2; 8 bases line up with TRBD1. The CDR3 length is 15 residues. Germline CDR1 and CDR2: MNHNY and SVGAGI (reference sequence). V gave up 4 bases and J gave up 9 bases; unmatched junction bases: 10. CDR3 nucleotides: TGTGCCAGCAGTTTCGCAGGGGGCGAGTTCAGGGAGCTGTTTTTT. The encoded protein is CASSFAGGEFRELFF.

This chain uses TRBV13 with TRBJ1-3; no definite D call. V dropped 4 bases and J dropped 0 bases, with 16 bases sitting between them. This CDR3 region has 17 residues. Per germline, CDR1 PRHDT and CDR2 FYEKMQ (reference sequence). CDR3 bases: TGTGCCAGCAGCTATTTGGGGTCAGGAAACTCTGGAAACACCATATATTTT. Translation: CASSYLGSGNSGNTIYF.

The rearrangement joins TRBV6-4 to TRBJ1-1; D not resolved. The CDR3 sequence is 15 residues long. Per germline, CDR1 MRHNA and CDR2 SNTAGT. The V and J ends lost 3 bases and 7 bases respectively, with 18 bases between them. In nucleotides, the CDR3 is TGTGCCAGCAGTGAGGTTGGAGGGCTGTCGGGTGAAGCTTTCTTT. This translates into CASSEVGGLSGEAFF.